This T cell receptor beta chain originates from a study of shared clonotypes between healthy human individuals. The study's findings and limits: Larger estimated richness was generally recorded for naive subsets relative to memory subsets. The study found 4.5% to 5% of naive CD4 clonotypes shared across several donors.

Concerning this clone itself: Antigen specificity is unknown.

V lost 1 base and J lost 4; bases outside the gene matches: 3. Germline values: CDR1 LGHNT, CDR2 FRNRAP. The CDR3 has 14 residues. Naive CD8 cells were CD45RO-negative, positively selected for CCR7, excluding terminally differentiated effector memory CD45RA+ cells. The protocol was immunoSEQ multiplex PCR, while the TCRdb copy is restricted to in-frame clones and leaves out a portion. The sample contains 1.5 million to 2.5 million clones, about 95% of which appear only once. The rearrangement joins TRBV12-5 to TRBJ2-7; 8 positions agree with TRBD1. This sequence was found in a man younger than 35 in good health. The source material was naive CD8+ T cells sorted from blood. This chain's CDR3 is CASGLDRGFYEQYF. The CDR3 DNA follows: TGTGCTAGTGGTTTGGACAGGGGGTTTTACGAGCAGTACTTC.